This T cell receptor (beta chain) was identified in a study of control samples from healthy donors and cancer patients. The CDR3 is made up of 14 amino acids. The V and J ends lost 0 bases and 10 bases respectively, with 13 bases between them. The germline V gene has CDR1 SEHNR and CDR2 FQNEAQ (reference sequence). Generated by immunoSEQ multiplex PCR, the TCRdb table keeps only in-frame clones and is missing some. The table lists 200,000 or so clones, roughly nine tenths of them singletons. The sample was blood. J is TRBJ2-1 and V is TRBV7-9; no firm D call. This TCR was sampled from a man between 25 and 39 years old in good health. The CDR3 nucleotides read TGTGCCAGCAGCTTAGCGCTCAGACTCACCGAGCAGTTCTTC. It specifies CASSLALRLTEQFF.